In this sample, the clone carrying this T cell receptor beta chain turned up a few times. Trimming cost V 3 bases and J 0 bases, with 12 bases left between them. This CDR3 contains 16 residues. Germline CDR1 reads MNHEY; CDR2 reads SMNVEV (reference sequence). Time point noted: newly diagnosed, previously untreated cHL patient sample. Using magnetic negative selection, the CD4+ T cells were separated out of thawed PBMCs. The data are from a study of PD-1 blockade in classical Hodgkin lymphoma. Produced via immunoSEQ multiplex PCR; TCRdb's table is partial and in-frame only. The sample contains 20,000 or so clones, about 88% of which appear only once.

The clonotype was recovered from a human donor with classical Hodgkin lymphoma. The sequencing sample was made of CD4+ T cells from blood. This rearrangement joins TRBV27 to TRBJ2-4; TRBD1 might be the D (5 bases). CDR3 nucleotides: TGTGCCAGCAGTTTGGGGCAGACCCTAGCCAAAAACATTCAGTACTTC. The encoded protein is CASSLGQTLAKNIQYF.